Listed here are 20 T cell receptor beta chains from one sample, sequenced in a study of T-cell reconstitution after alpha-beta-depleted transplantation in children. A TCRbeta library incorporating unique molecular identifiers was prepared. MiXCR, run by TCRdb on the PCR reads, gives a single entry per CDR3 protein. The data show about 260,000 distinct CDR3 sequences, around a tenth seen once. Sequencing was performed on peripheral blood, taken 180 days after TCRalphabeta/CD19-depleted stem cell transplant. The receptors come from a male patient aged 2-9 years who had a stem cell transplant for chronic granulomatous disease, so the T cells may come from the graft donor.

In this sample, this clonotype turned up a few times. The chain employs TRBV9 and TRBJ2-2; the D gene is possibly TRBD2 (7 bases). Germline V gene lookup returns CDR1 SGDLS and CDR2 YYNGEE. Trimming took 4 bases from V and 5 from J, leaving 21 bases between them. The CDR3 sequence is 17 residues long. CDR3 coding DNA: TGTGCCAGCAGCAAATCCCTAGCCGGGGGGCCGACCGGGGAGCTGTTTTTT. This sequence encodes CASSKSLAGGPTGELFF.

Notes on this clonotype: This may arise from a read error, as a much more abundant clone is one base away. The rearrangement joins TRBV10-3 to TRBJ1-2; D is perhaps TRBD1 (5 bases). The V gene's germline CDR1 is ENHRY and CDR2 SYGVKD. This CDR3 has 13 amino acids. CDR3 residues: CATQLGVNYDYTF. The CDR3 region has the DNA TGTGCCACCCAATTGGGGGTTAACTATGACTACACCTTC.

This clonotype has a count of ten or more. This sequence joins TRBV5-5 and TRBJ2-7; D uncertain. This CDR3 comprises 16 residues. V was shortened by 4 bases and J by 0 bases, with 17 bases between the two germline ends. Germline V gene lookup returns CDR1 SGHKS and CDR2 YYEKEE (reference sequence). The CDR3 reads CASSQDVTKSSYEQYF. The CDR3 nucleotides are TGTGCCAGCAGCCAAGATGTGACAAAGAGCTCCTACGAGCAGTACTTC.

With respect to this clonotype: Possible read error: a much larger clone is one base away. The chain couples TRBV6-2 or TRBV6-3 to TRBJ1-1; D remains ambiguous. Germline values: CDR1 MNHEY, CDR2 SVGEGT. Trimming left V 8 bases short and J 0 bases short, with 13 bases between. The CDR3 has 14 amino acids. The DNA of the CDR3 is TGTGCCAGCGGTGGGAACACCTTGAACACTGAAGCTTTCTTT. Residues: CASGGNTLNTEAFF.

This clonotype was seen ten or more times. The V gene is TRBV3-1, the J gene TRBJ2-2, with 11 bases that match TRBD2. Germline CDR1 and CDR2: LGHDT and YNNKEL (reference sequence). V shed 3 bases, J shed 1 base, and the junction held 4 bases outside the gene matches. The CDR3 spans 17 residues. CDR3 DNA: TGTGCCAGCAGCCATCTAGCGGGAGGAGGGAACACCGGGGAGCTGTTTTTT. Protein: CASSHLAGGGNTGELFF.

This clonotype was detected many times. The chain is built from TRBV5-5 and TRBJ1-1, with a tentative D call TRBD1 (5 bases). The CDR3 is 15 residues long. In germline, CDR1 is SGHKS, CDR2 YYEKEE (reference sequence). Trimming removed 4 bases at V and 0 bases at J, with 13 bases between. For the CDR3, the DNA is TGTGCCAGCAGCCTGGGGTTCAGGGTGAACACTGAAGCTTTCTTT. Its translation: CASSLGFRVNTEAFF.

This clonotype was observed at least ten times. The J gene is TRBJ2-1, the V gene TRBV4-3; D call uncertain. Germline CDR1 reads LGHNA; CDR2 reads YSLEER. V gave up 0 bases and J gave up 0 bases, with 9 bases separating them. The CDR3 consists of 16 residues. CDR3 bases: TGCGCCAGCAGCCAAGATGTCCAGAGCTCCTACAATGAGCAGTTCTTC. Amino acids: CASSQDVQSSYNEQFF.

This clonotype has ten or more counts. The J gene is TRBJ1-2, the V gene TRBV10-3; 10 bases agree with TRBD1. Per germline, CDR1 ENHRY and CDR2 SYGVKD. CDR3 length equals 14 residues. Losses at the gene ends were 6 bases for V and 4 bases for J; bases not matched to a gene: 5. CDR3 protein: CAIRETGGIYGYTF. The CDR3 DNA sequence: TGTGCCATCAGGGAGACAGGGGGCATCTATGGCTACACCTTC.

For this clonotype: This clone may be a read error of a much larger clone one base away. The CDR3 bases are TGTGCCAGCAGGCGCAGGGGGAGGGCCCCCTACGAGCAGTCCTTC. Its protein is CASRRRGRAPYEQSF. The V call is TRBV6-1, the J call TRBJ2-7; D may be TRBD1 or TRBD2 (7 bases each). Germline V gives CDR1 MNHNS, CDR2 SASEGT. The CDR3 is 15 amino acids.

Many counts were recorded for this clonotype. The chain carries TRBV10-1 and TRBJ2-1; 8 bases match TRBD2. This CDR3 is built from 15 residues. Germline V CDR1 and CDR2: WNHNN, SYGVQD (reference sequence). V lost 4 bases and J lost 3; bases outside the gene matches: 5. CDR3: CASSVSGSLYNEQFF. The CDR3 coding sequence is TGCGCCAGCAGTGTGAGCGGGAGTCTCTACAATGAGCAGTTCTTC.

Worth noting for this clonotype: It may be a read error: a sequence one base away is much more abundant. J is TRBJ2-3 and V is TRBV20-1; no clear D gene. The CDR3 length is 12 residues. Germline V gene data show CDR1 as DFQATT and CDR2 as SNEGSKA (reference sequence). As DNA, the CDR3 is TGCAGTGCTAGCTCTCTCACAGATAAGCAGTATTTT. It is translated as CSASSLTDKQYF.

This clonotype was recorded at least ten times. The chain has TRBV11-2 and TRBJ2-5, with 10 bases aligning to TRBD2. The junction had 11 bases not matched to a gene; V was cut back by 0 bases and J by 4 bases. The CDR3 is 18 amino acids. Germline CDR1 is SGHAT and CDR2 is FQNNGV. In DNA form, the CDR3 reads TGTGCCAGCAGCTTAGATCCGGGGGTGACTAGCGGGCGAGAGACCCAGTACTTC. This sequence encodes CASSLDPGVTSGRETQYF.

This clonotype was detected ten times or more. This sequence joins TRBV6-1 and TRBJ1-1, with D possibly being TRBD1 (5 bases). Trimming shortened V by 5 bases and J by 3 bases, and 13 bases separated the two germline ends. Germline loops: CDR1 MNHNS, CDR2 SASEGT. This CDR3 spans 14 amino acids. In nucleotides, the CDR3 is TGTGCCAGCAGTCATGGGGGTATTGACACTGAAGCTTTCTTT. Amino acids: CASSHGGIDTEAFF.

This clonotype was recorded at least ten times. V usage is TRBV3-1 and J usage is TRBJ2-4; D gene ambiguous. The germline gives CDR1 LGHDT, CDR2 YNNKEL (reference sequence). The V end lost 3 bases, the J end lost 9 bases, and 12 bases lay between the germline ends. The CDR3 has 13 residues. For the CDR3, the DNA is TGTGCCAGCAGCCAGGTTAGGGCCGGCATTCAGTACTTC. Translation: CASSQVRAGIQYF.

This clonotype was observed at least ten times. This chain joins TRBV19 and TRBJ2-1; TRBD1 aligns across 11 bases. The V and J ends lost 7 bases and 8 bases, in that order; junction bases with no gene match: 7. The CDR3 length is 14 residues. Looked up from germline, CDR1 is LNHDA and CDR2 is SQIVND (reference sequence). DNA for the CDR3: TGTGCCAGTACGGGACAGGGGGGGGTCGATGAGCAGTTCTTC. Its protein is CASTGQGGVDEQFF.

Details on this clonotype: A read error may be the cause here, since a much bigger clone is one base away. The V call is TRBV12-3 or TRBV12-4, the J call TRBJ2-3; 12 bases match TRBD2. The CDR3 is 15 amino acids. The CDR3: CASTLAGGPTDTLYF. In nucleotides, the CDR3 is TGTGCCAGCACGCTAGCGGGGGGGCCCACAGATACGCTGTATTTT.

This clonotype was counted many times. The chain couples TRBV12-3 or TRBV12-4 to TRBJ1-2; a possible D gene is TRBD1 (6 bases). Trimming shortened V by 7 bases and J by 8 bases, and 11 bases separated the two germline ends. This CDR3 comprises 11 residues. The CDR3: CASTTGWGYTF. The CDR3 nucleotides are TGTGCCAGCACCACAGGGTGGGGCTACACCTTC.

This clonotype was seen at least ten times. The V gene is TRBV20-1, the J gene TRBJ2-5, with TRBD2 matching over 12 bases. The CDR3 has 15 residues. V dropped 2 bases and J dropped 5; count of bases not matched to a gene: 6. Germline CDR1 and CDR2: DFQATT and SNEGSKA (reference sequence). Written as DNA, the CDR3 is TGCAGTGCTAGACAGAGACTAGCGGGAGAGGAGACCCAGTACTTC. Protein: CSARQRLAGEETQYF.

This clonotype has a count of ten or more. CDR3 sequence: CASSFMTGNTEAFF. In nucleotides, the CDR3 is TGCGCCAGCAGCTTCATGACAGGGAACACTGAAGCTTTCTTT. The rearrangement links TRBV5-1 to TRBJ1-1; D is possibly TRBD1 (6 bases). V was clipped by 2 bases and J by 1 base, with 9 bases between them. Germline CDR1 reads SGHRS; CDR2 reads YFSETQ. The CDR3 consists of 14 residues.

This clonotype was counted at least ten times. The chain recombines TRBV29-1 with TRBJ1-1, with 7 bases lining up with TRBD1. From germline, CDR1 is SQVTM and CDR2 ANQGSEA. The CDR3 covers 13 residues. J lost 1 base, V lost 5 bases, and 4 bases had no gene match. CDR3 residues: CSVYRGSNTEAFF. DNA of the CDR3: TGCAGCGTTTACAGGGGTTCGAACACTGAAGCTTTCTTT.